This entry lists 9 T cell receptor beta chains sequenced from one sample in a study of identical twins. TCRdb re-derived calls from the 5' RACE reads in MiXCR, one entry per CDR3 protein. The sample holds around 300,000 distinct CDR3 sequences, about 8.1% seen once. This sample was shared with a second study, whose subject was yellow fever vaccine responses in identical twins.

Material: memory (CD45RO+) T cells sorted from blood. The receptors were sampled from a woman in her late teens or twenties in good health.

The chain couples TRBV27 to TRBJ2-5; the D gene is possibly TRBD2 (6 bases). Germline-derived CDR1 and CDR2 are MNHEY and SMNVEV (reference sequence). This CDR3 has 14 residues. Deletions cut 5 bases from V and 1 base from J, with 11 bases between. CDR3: CASSDWDCQETQYF. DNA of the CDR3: TGTGCCAGCAGTGATTGGGACTGCCAAGAGACCCAGTACTTC.

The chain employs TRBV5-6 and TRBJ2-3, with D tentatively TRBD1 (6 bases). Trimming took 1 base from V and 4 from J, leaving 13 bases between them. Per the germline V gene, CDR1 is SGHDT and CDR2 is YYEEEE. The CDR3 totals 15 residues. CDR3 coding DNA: TGTGCCAGCAGCTTGACAGGGATTGGCTCAGATACGCAGTATTTT. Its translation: CASSLTGIGSDTQYF.

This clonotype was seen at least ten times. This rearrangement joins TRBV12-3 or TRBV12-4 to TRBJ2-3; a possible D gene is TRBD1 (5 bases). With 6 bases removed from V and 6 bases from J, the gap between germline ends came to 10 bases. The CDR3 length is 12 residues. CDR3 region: CASRRTPDTQYF. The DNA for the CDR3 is TGTGCCAGCAGACGGACACCCGATACGCAGTATTTT.

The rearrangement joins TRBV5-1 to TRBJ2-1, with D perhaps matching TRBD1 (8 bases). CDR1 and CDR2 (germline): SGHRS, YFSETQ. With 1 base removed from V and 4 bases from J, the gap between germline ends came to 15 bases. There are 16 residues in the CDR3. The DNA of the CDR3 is TGCGCCAGCAGCTTGAGCGGGACAGGTCTATACAATGAGCAGTTCTTC. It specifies CASSLSGTGLYNEQFF. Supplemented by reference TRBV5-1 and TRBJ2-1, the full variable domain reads KAGVTQTPRYLIKTRGQQVTLSCSPISGHRSVSWYQQTPGQGLQFLFEYFSETQRNKGNFPGRFSGRQFSNSRSEMNVSTLELGDSALYLCASSLSGTGLYNEQFFGPGTRLTVL.

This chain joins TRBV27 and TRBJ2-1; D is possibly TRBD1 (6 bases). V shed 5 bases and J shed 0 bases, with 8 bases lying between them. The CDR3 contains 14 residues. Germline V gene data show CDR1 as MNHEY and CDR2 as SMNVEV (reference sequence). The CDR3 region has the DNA TGTGCCAGCAGTGACAGGTACTCCTACAATGAGCAGTTCTTC. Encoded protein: CASSDRYSYNEQFF.

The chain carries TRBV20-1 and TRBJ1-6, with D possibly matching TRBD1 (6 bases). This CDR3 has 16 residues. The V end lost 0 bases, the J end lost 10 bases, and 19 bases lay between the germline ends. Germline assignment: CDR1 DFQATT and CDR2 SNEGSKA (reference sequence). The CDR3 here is CSARDGRWTDYSPLHF. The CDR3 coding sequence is TGCAGTGCTAGAGATGGACGATGGACAGACTACTCACCCCTCCACTTT.

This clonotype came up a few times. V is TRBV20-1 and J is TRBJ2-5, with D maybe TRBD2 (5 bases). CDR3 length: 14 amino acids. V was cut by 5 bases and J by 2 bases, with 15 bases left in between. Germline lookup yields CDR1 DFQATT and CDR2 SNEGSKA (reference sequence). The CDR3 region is CSAATPDWQETQYF. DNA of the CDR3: TGCAGTGCTGCTACTCCGGACTGGCAAGAGACCCAGTACTTC.

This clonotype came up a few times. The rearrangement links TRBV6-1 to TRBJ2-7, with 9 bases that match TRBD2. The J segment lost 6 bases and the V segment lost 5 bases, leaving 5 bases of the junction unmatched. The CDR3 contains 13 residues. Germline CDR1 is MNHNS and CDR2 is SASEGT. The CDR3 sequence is CASSRSSGIEQYF. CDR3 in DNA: TGTGCCAGCAGTCGTTCTAGCGGGATCGAGCAGTACTTC.

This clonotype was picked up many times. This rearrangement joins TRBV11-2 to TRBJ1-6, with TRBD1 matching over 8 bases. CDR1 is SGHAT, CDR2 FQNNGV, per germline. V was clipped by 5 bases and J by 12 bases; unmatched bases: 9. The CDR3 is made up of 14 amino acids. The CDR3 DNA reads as TGTGCCAGCAGCCTGGGGACAGGAGGGTTACCCCTCCACTTT. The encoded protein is CASSLGTGGLPLHF.